This T cell receptor beta chain was captured by sequencing in a study of PD-1 blockade in classical Hodgkin lymphoma. Findings of the study overall: Compared with healthy donors, newly diagnosed patients reportedly showed lower baseline TCR diversity.

Measured with immunoSEQ multiplex PCR; TCRdb has only the in-frame clones, and not every one. The sample carries under 60,000 clones, around 70% recorded once. As to this clone: Its antigen remains unidentified.

Every patient had relapsed following autologous stem cell transplantation, and cohorts differed in brentuximab vedotin exposure. Trimming took 2 bases from V and 4 from J, leaving 9 bases between them. Germline V gives CDR1 MNHEY, CDR2 SMNVEV (reference sequence). The CDR3 has 13 residues. The chain combines TRBV27 with TRBJ2-7; D possibly uses TRBD1 or TRBD2 (5 bases each). This sample comprised peripheral blood mononuclear cells (PBMCs), obtained at baseline. The sequence derives from a human donor with classical Hodgkin lymphoma. The CDR3 DNA is TGTGCCAGCAGTTTAGGGACGGAGTACGAGCAGTACTTC. This sequence encodes CASSLGTEYEQYF.